The 17 T cell receptor beta chains in this list originate from one sample, sequenced in a study of early T cells in non-severe SARS-CoV-2 infection. TCRdb reprocessed the 5' RACE reads via MiXCR and lists one record per CDR3 protein. The sample shows tens of thousands of distinct CDR3 sequences, over 9.5% of them seen only once. Specimen: whole blood, collected at baseline. These receptors were collected from an adult who was a healthcare worker with PCR-confirmed SARS-CoV-2 infection or an uninfected control (not recorded which).

At least ten counts were recorded for this clonotype. J is TRBJ1-5 and V is TRBV5-5; a possible D gene is TRBD1 (5 bases). V was shortened by 0 bases and J by 5 bases, with 9 bases between the two germline ends. The CDR3 runs 14 residues. Germline V gene data show CDR1 as SGHKS and CDR2 as YYEKEE (reference sequence). As DNA, the CDR3 is TGTGCCAGCAGCTTGGCCACGACAGATCAGCCCCAGCATTTT. It yields the protein CASSLATTDQPQHF.

This clonotype was seen a handful of times. The chain recombines TRBV4-2 with TRBJ2-5, with 10 bases matching TRBD2. This CDR3 contains 17 residues. Per the germline V gene, CDR1 is LGHNA and CDR2 is YNFKEQ. The trim removed 0 bases at V and 4 bases at J, leaving 8 bases unmatched. This CDR3 is CASSQDGVAGGSETQYF. CDR3 in DNA: TGTGCCAGCAGCCAAGATGGGGTAGCGGGAGGATCAGAGACCCAGTACTTC.

The chain combines TRBV24-1 with TRBJ2-1, with TRBD1 identical over 7 bases. The CDR3 extends over 12 amino acids. The germline CDR1 and CDR2 sequences are KGHDR and SFDVKD. Trimming took 8 bases from V and 7 from J; bases not matched to a gene: 4. The CDR3 is CATKGAWNEQFF. CDR3 coding DNA: TGTGCCACCAAGGGGGCCTGGAATGAGCAGTTCTTC.

Of note for this clonotype: A junction end diverges from the germline sequence, so it may reflect a read error. The V call is TRBV7-7, the J call TRBJ2-1; D is unresolved. CDR1 is SSHAT, CDR2 FNYEAQ, per germline (reference sequence). This CDR3 spans 13 amino acids. The CDR3 DNA reads as TGTGCTAGCAGCCCTGTTAAGTGGGATGAGCAGTTCTTC. Translated: CASSPVKWDEQFF.

The rearrangement joins TRBV28 to TRBJ2-1; 7 bases agree with TRBD2. The CDR3 spans 12 residues. The V gene's germline CDR1 is MDHEN and CDR2 SYDVKM. J lost 8 bases, V lost 6 bases, and 4 bases had no gene match. Here the CDR3 DNA reads TGTGCCAGCAGAAGACTAGCTGATGAGCAGTTCTTC. Translated: CASRRLADEQFF.

This clonotype has a handful of counts. The chain has TRBV6-1 and TRBJ1-1; D gene uncertain. The CDR3 is made up of 14 amino acids. CDR1 and CDR2 from the germline V gene are MNHNS and SASEGT. The V end was cut by 2 bases, the J end by 5 bases, with 12 bases between. CDR3 DNA: TGTGCCAGCAGTGAACTTTCAGGTCTGACTGAAGCTTTCTTT. Translation gives CASSELSGLTEAFF.

J is TRBJ2-1 and V is TRBV12-3 or TRBV12-4, with 7 bases identical to TRBD2. After removal of 5 bases from V and 8 bases from J, the junction contained 9 bases not matched to a gene. The CDR3 consists of 14 residues. The CDR3 nucleotides are TGTGCCAGCAGTCTGGGACTAACAGTCGATGAGCAGTTCTTC. This codes for CASSLGLTVDEQFF.

The rearrangement uses TRBV7-8 and TRBJ1-1; 8 positions match TRBD1. The CDR3 has 18 amino acids. V was clipped by 1 base and J by 5 bases; unmatched bases: 15. CDR1 and CDR2 (germline): SGHVS, FQNEAQ. CDR3 nucleotide sequence: TGTGCCAGCAGCTTAGAGGGTCGGGACAGGAGTCGGTTTACTGAAGCTTTCTTT. It specifies CASSLEGRDRSRFTEAFF.

V gene TRBV5-1 combines with J gene TRBJ1-3; D possibly corresponds to TRBD1 (6 bases). Deletions cut 0 bases from V and 1 base from J, with 11 bases between. Looked up from germline, CDR1 is SGHRS and CDR2 is YFSETQ. The CDR3 sequence is 16 residues long. CDR3 protein: CASSLVGTISGNTIYF. Here the CDR3 DNA reads TGCGCCAGCAGCTTGGTCGGGACAATTTCTGGAAACACCATATATTTT. Looking up the rest from reference TRBV5-1 and TRBJ1-3 gives the full variable domain: KAGVTQTPRYLIKTRGQQVTLSCSPISGHRSVSWYQQTPGQGLQFLFEYFSETQRNKGNFPGRFSGRQFSNSRSEMNVSTLELGDSALYLCASSLVGTISGNTIYFGEGSWLTVV.

The CDR3 DNA reads as TGTGCCAGCAGCTGGGGGACAGGAAACGAGCAGTACTTC. Encoded protein: CASSWGTGNEQYF. The genes are TRBV12-3 or TRBV12-4 and TRBJ2-7, with 8 bases identical to TRBD1. The CDR3 is 13 residues long. The trim removed 6 bases at V and 5 bases at J, leaving 6 bases unmatched.

This clonotype was seen a few times. The J gene is TRBJ2-1, the V gene TRBV3-1, with 8 bases that match TRBD2. The CDR3 consists of 14 residues. V was pared by 3 bases and J by 7 bases, with 5 bases of the junction left unmatched. Germline values: CDR1 LGHDT, CDR2 YNNKEL (reference sequence). The CDR3 spells CASSQRGVGNEQFF. DNA of the CDR3: TGTGCCAGCAGCCAGCGGGGGGTCGGGAATGAGCAGTTCTTC.

This clonotype appeared many times. This chain uses TRBV20-1 with TRBJ2-1; tentative D call: TRBD2 (5 bases). The CDR3 runs 14 residues. Trimming took off 6 bases at V and 3 bases at J, with 15 bases between the two ends. The germline V gene encodes CDR1 DFQATT and CDR2 SNEGSKA (reference sequence). CDR3 loop: CSARTRTIYNEQFF. Written as DNA, the CDR3 is TGCAGTGCAAGAACTAGAACGATCTACAATGAGCAGTTCTTC.

This clonotype has more than one count but fewer than ten. This chain connects TRBV11-2 to TRBJ2-2, with D unresolved. The CDR3 is 11 amino acids. Germline values: CDR1 SGHAT, CDR2 FQNNGV. The ends were cut back, 5 bases at V and 7 bases at J, with 5 bases in the middle. For the CDR3, the DNA is TGTGCCAGCAGCATGTACGGGGAGCTGTTTTTT. It codes for CASSMYGELFF. Drawing the rest from reference TRBV11-2 and TRBJ2-2, the complete variable domain is EAGVAQSPRYKIIEKRQSVAFWCNPISGHATLYWYQQILGQGPKLLIQFQNNGVVDDSQLPKDRFSAERLKGVDSTLKIQPAKLEDSAVYLCASSMYGELFFGEGSRLTVL.

The chain recombines TRBV12-3 or TRBV12-4 with TRBJ2-4; D unclear. This CDR3 is 13 amino acids long. Trimming removed 1 base from V and 6 bases from J, with 7 bases in between. The chain's CDR3 is CASSLGAPNIQYF. CDR3 DNA: TGTGCCAGCAGTTTAGGAGCACCAAACATTCAGTACTTC.

The chain is built from TRBV4-1 and TRBJ2-1; 10 bases line up with TRBD2. Germline V gene data show CDR1 as MGHRA and CDR2 as YSYEKL. J lost 13 bases, V lost 5 bases, and 14 bases had no gene match. The CDR3 spans 15 residues. The CDR3 DNA reads TGCGCCAGCAGCGTCGTGGGGCTAGCGGGGGCTCCTCAGTTCTTC. Translated, it gives CASSVVGLAGAPQFF.

This sequence joins TRBV20-1 and TRBJ2-7; the match to TRBD2 covers 8 bases. CDR3 length equals 17 residues. With V trimmed by 0 bases and J by 2 bases, 12 bases remained unmatched. From germline, CDR1 is DFQATT and CDR2 SNEGSKA (reference sequence). The CDR3 region is CSARDTLRLASTYEQYF. The CDR3 bases are TGCAGTGCTAGAGACACACTACGACTAGCGTCAACCTACGAGCAGTACTTC.

The chain combines TRBV7-6 with TRBJ1-1, with 10 bases fitting TRBD1. This CDR3 has 15 amino acids. CDR1 and CDR2 (germline): SGHVS, FNYEAQ. Trimming cost V 2 bases and J 5 bases; bases outside gene matches: 5. Here the CDR3 DNA reads TGTGCCAGCAGCTTACGGACAGGGGGGGGAACTGAAGCTTTCTTT. Translating it yields CASSLRTGGGTEAFF.